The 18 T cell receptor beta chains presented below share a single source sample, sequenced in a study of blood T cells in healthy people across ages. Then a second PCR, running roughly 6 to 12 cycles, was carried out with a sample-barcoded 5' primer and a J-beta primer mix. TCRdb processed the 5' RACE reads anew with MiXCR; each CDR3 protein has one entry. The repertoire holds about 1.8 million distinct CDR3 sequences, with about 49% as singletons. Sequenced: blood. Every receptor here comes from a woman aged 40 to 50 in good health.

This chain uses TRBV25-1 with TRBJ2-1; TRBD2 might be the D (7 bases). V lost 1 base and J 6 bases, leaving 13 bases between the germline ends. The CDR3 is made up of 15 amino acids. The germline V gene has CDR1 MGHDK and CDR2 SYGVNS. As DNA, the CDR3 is TGTGCCAGCAGTGAATTTGGCGGGGGCAGCAATGAGCAGTTCTTC. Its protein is CASSEFGGGSNEQFF.

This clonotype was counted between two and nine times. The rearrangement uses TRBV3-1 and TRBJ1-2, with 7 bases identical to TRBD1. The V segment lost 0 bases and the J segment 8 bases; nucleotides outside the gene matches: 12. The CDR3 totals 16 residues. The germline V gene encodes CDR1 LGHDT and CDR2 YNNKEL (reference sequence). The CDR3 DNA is TGTGCCAGCAGCCAAGAGCTGGGACAGCGGAGGCACGGCTACACCTTC. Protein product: CASSQELGQRRHGYTF. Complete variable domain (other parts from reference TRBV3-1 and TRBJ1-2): DTAVSQTPKYLVTQMGNDKSIKCEQNLGHDTMYWYKQDSKKFLKIMFSYNNKELIINETVPNRFSPKSPDKAHLNLHINSLELGDSAVYFCASSQELGQRRHGYTFGSGTRLTVV.

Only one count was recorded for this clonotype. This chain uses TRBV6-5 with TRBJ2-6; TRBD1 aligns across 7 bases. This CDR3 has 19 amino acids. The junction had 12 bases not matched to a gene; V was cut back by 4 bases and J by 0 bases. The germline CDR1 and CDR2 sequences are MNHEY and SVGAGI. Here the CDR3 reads CASSSLTGDLISGANVLTF. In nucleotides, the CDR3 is TGTGCCAGCAGTTCTCTTACAGGGGACCTCATCTCTGGGGCCAACGTCCTGACTTTC.

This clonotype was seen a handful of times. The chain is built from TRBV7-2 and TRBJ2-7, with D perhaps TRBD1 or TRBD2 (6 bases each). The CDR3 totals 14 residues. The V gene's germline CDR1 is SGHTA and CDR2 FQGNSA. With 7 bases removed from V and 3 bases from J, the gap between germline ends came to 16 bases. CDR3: CASTQTGAHYEQYF. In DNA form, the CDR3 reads TGTGCCAGCACCCAAACGGGGGCGCACTACGAGCAGTACTTC. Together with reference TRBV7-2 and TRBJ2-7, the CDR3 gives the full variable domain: GAGVSQSPSNKVTEKGKDVELRCDPISGHTALYWYRQSLGQGLEFLIYFQGNSAPDKSGLPSDRFSAERTGGSVSTLTIQRTQQEDSAVYLCASTQTGAHYEQYFGPGTRLTVT.

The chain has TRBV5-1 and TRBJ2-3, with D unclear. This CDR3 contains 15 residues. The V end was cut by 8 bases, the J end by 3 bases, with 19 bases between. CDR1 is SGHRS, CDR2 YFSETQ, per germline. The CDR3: CASNPETRPTDTQYF. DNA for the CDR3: TGCGCCAGTAATCCGGAGACAAGGCCTACAGATACGCAGTATTTT.

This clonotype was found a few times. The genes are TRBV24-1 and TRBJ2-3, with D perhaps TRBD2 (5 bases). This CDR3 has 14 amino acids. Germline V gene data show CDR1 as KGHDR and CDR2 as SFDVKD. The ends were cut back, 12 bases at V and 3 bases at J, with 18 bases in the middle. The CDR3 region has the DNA TGTGCCTCCGCGGGTGCGGCTAGTACAGATACGCAGTATTTT. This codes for CASAGAASTDTQYF.

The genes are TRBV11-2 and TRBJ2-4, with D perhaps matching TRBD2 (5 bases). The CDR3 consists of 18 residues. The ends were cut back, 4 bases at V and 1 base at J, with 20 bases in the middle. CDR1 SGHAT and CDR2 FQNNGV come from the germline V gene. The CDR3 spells CASSSGPHPGMAKNIQYF. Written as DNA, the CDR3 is TGTGCCAGCAGCTCCGGGCCCCATCCCGGGATGGCCAAAAACATTCAGTACTTC.

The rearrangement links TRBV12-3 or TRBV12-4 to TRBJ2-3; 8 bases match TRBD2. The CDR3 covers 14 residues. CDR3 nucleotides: TGTGACGGCAATGGACAGCGGGGGTTAGATACGCAGTATTTT. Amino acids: CDGNGQRGLDTQYF.

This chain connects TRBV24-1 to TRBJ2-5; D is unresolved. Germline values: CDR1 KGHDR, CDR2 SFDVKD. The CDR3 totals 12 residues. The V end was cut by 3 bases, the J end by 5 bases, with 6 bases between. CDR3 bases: TGTGCCACCAGTGATGGATTGGAGACCCAGTACTTC. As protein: CATSDGLETQYF.

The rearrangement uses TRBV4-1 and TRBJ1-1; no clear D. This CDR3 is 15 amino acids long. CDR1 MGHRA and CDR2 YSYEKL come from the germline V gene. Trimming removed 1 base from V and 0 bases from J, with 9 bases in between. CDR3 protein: CASSQGLGMNTEAFF. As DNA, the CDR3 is TGCGCCAGCAGCCAAGGGCTGGGTATGAACACTGAAGCTTTCTTT.

Here the CDR3 reads CASSSLWGTEYSPLHF. In nucleotides, the CDR3 is TGTGCCAGCAGCTCCCTATGGGGGACAGAGTATTCACCCCTCCACTTT. The chain links TRBV9 to TRBJ1-6; 7 nucleotides match TRBD1. Germline CDR1 reads SGDLS; CDR2 reads YYNGEE. V was pared by 4 bases and J by 8 bases, with 12 bases of the junction left unmatched. There are 16 residues in the CDR3.

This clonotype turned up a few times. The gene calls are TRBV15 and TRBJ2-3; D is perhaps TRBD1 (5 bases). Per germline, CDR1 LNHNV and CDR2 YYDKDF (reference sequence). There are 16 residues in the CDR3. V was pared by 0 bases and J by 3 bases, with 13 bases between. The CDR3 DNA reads TGTGCCACCAGCAGAGATACCAGGGTGTCTACAGATACGCAGTATTTT. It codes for CATSRDTRVSTDTQYF. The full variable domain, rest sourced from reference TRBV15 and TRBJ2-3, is DAMVIQNPRYQVTQFGKPVTLSCSQTLNHNVMYWYQQKSSQAPKLLFHYYDKDFNNEADTPDNFQSRRPNTSFCFLDIRSPGLGDTAMYLCATSRDTRVSTDTQYFGPGTRLTVL.

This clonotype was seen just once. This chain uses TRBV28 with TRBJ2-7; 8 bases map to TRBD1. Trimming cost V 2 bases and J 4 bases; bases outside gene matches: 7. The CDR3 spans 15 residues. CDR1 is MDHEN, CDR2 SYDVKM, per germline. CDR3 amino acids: CASSLAGGKEYEQYF. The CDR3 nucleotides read TGTGCCAGCAGTTTAGCAGGGGGCAAGGAGTACGAGCAGTACTTC.

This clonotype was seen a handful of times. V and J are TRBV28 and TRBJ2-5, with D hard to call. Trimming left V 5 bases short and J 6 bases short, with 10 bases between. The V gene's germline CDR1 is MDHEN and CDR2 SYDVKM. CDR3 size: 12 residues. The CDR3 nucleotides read TGTGCCAGCAGTCCGCAGAGTCAGACCCAGTACTTC. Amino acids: CASSPQSQTQYF.

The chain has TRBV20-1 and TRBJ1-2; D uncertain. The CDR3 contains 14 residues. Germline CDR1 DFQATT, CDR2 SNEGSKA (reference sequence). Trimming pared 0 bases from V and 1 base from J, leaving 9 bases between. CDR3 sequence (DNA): TGCAGTGCTAGAGAGGGTCCGTTTAACTATGGCTACACCTTC. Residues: CSAREGPFNYGYTF.

CDR3 bases: TGCGCCAGCAGCCAAGATTTGGGGATAGGAGAGACCCAGTACTTC. It codes for CASSQDLGIGETQYF. This chain uses TRBV4-1 with TRBJ2-5, with D unresolved. Trimming removed 0 bases at V and 4 bases at J, with 12 bases between. Germline CDR1 and CDR2: MGHRA and YSYEKL. The CDR3 loop spans 15 amino acids.

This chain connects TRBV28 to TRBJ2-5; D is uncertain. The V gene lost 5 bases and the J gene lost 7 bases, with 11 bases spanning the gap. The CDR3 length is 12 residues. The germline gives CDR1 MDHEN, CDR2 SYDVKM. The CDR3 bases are TGTGCCAGCAGTCCAAACAAGGGGACCCAGTACTTC. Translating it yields CASSPNKGTQYF.

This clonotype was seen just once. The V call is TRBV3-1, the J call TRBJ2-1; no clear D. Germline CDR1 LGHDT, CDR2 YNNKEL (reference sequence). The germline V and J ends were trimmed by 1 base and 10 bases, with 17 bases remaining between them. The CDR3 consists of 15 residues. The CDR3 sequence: CASSQVTLGAQEQFF. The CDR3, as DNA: TGTGCCAGCAGCCAAGTCACTCTAGGAGCACAAGAGCAGTTCTTC.